This T cell receptor beta chain is from a study of Ad26.COV2.S vaccination and SARS-CoV-2 variants. The germline gives CDR1 MNHNY, CDR2 SVGAGI (reference sequence). Trimming removed 5 bases at V and 7 bases at J, with 21 bases between. This CDR3 is built from 16 residues. Sample treatment: around 19 received Ad26.COV2.S at low or high dose, single or two shots; roughly 5 received placebo; per-sample allocation not given. At day 63 after the first vaccine or placebo injection, samples were drawn. Some clones are missing from TCRdb's copy, which holds only in-frame ones; the method was immunoSEQ multiplex PCR. This table has roughly 500,000 clones, approximately 88% appearing once.

The sequence was obtained from a person aged 18 to 65 who received the Ad26.COV2.S COVID-19 vaccine or a placebo. Here the sequenced sample was peripheral blood, taken in a trial of Ad26.COV2.S vaccine versus placebo. V usage is TRBV6-6 and J usage is TRBJ2-1; TRBD1 is a possible D gene (6 bases). The CDR3 here is CASSRWTTGGVNEQFF. The CDR3 DNA is TGTGCCAGCAGTAGATGGACGACAGGAGGAGTAAATGAGCAGTTCTTC.